What follows are 30 T cell receptor beta chains derived from one specimen sequenced in a study of T cell responses to AZD1222 COVID-19 vaccine. Some clones are missing from TCRdb's copy, which holds only in-frame ones; the method was immunoSEQ multiplex PCR. The sample holds 130,000 or so clones, about 90% seen once. The source material was peripheral blood, sampled on day 0 of AZD1222 vaccination. These receptors were obtained from an adult in good health.

CDR3 DNA: TGTGCCTGGAGTCTCAATAGGAATCAGCCCCAGCATTTT. Protein sequence: CAWSLNRNQPQHF. The chain is built from TRBV30 and TRBJ1-5; D is undetermined. Germline loops: CDR1 GTSNPN, CDR2 SVGIG (reference sequence). The CDR3 consists of 13 residues. V was pared by 2 bases and J by 4 bases, with 9 bases between.

This chain uses TRBV28 with TRBJ2-7; 10 bases line up with TRBD2. This CDR3 region has 14 residues. The germline gives CDR1 MDHEN, CDR2 SYDVKM. V lost 2 bases, J lost 5 bases, and 3 bases stayed unmatched. Here the CDR3 DNA reads TGTGCCAGCAGTTTAGGTCTAGCGGGAGACGAGCAGTACTTC. This codes for CASSLGLAGDEQYF.

This clone came up once. The gene calls are TRBV6-5 and TRBJ1-2; D is unclear. The CDR3 totals 14 residues. V shed 0 bases and J shed 8 bases, with 13 bases lying between them. Per germline, CDR1 MNHEY and CDR2 SVGAGI. The CDR3 sequence: CASSYSRKVGGYTF. The CDR3 DNA follows: TGTGCCAGCAGTTACTCCAGAAAGGTCGGGGGCTACACCTTC.

This chain joins TRBV5-1 and TRBJ2-7; 11 bases align to TRBD2. V gave up 0 bases and J gave up 3 bases; unmatched junction bases: 11. Germline lookup yields CDR1 SGHRS and CDR2 YFSETQ. The CDR3 has 18 residues. CDR3 region: CASSLGLAGGLTRYEQYF. As DNA, the CDR3 is TGCGCCAGCAGCTTGGGGCTAGCGGGGGGACTTACCCGCTACGAGCAGTACTTC.

The gene calls are TRBV4-3 and TRBJ2-2, with D possibly matching TRBD1 (5 bases). With 4 bases removed from V and 10 bases from J, the gap between germline ends came to 16 bases. The CDR3 is 14 amino acids. The V gene's germline CDR1 is LGHNA and CDR2 YSLEER. The CDR3 spells CASSRVLGLTELFF. The CDR3 nucleotides are TGCGCCAGCAGCCGGGTCCTGGGGCTCACGGAGCTGTTTTTT.

V gene TRBV2 combines with J gene TRBJ2-3, with D maybe TRBD1 (6 bases). Between the trimmed V and J ends, which lost 7 bases and 0 bases, there was a span of 8 bases. The CDR3 sequence is 13 residues long. The germline CDR1 and CDR2 sequences are SNHLY and FYNNEI. The CDR3 region is CASKGDSTDTQYF. The CDR3 DNA is TGTGCCAGCAAGGGGGACAGCACAGATACGCAGTATTTT. The complete variable domain, with remaining parts taken from reference TRBV2 and TRBJ2-3, reads EPEVTQTPSHQVTQMGQEVILRCVPISNHLYFYWYRQILGQKVEFLVSFYNNEISEKSEIFDDQFSVERPDGSNFTLKIRSTKLEDSAMYFCASKGDSTDTQYFGPGTRLTVL.

This clone turned up a few times. The J gene is TRBJ2-5, the V gene TRBV7-6; 8 bases are shared with TRBD1. Germline CDR1 SGHVS, CDR2 FNYEAQ. V was clipped by 1 base and J by 5 bases; unmatched bases: 3. The CDR3 sequence is 14 residues long. CDR3 sequence (DNA): TGTGCCAGCAGCTTAGTCGGGACAGGCGAGACCCAGTACTTC. Translation: CASSLVGTGETQYF.

The chain carries TRBV6-2 or TRBV6-3 and TRBJ1-5; D is undetermined. The CDR3 spans 14 residues. V was cut by 2 bases and J by 0 bases, with 5 bases left in between. The V gene's germline CDR1 is MNHEY and CDR2 SVGEGT. In DNA, the CDR3 is TGTGCCAGCAGTTACGTATATAGCAATCAGCCCCAGCATTTT. This translates into CASSYVYSNQPQHF.

This chain connects TRBV5-4 to TRBJ2-3; 7 bases match TRBD1. V dropped 2 bases and J dropped 3; count of bases not matched to a gene: 6. Per the germline V gene, CDR1 is SGHNT and CDR2 is YYREEE (reference sequence). CDR3 length: 15 residues. The CDR3 sequence is CASSFQTGSTDTQYF. As DNA, the CDR3 is TGTGCCAGCAGCTTTCAGACAGGGTCGACAGATACGCAGTATTTT. The full variable domain, with the rest looked up from reference TRBV5-4 and TRBJ2-3, is ETGVTQSPTHLIKTRGQQVTLRCSSQSGHNTVSWYQQALGQGPQFIFQYYREEENGRGNFPPRFSGLQFPNYSSELNVNALELDDSALYLCASSFQTGSTDTQYFGPGTRLTVL.

The rearrangement uses TRBV18 and TRBJ2-6; 8 positions agree with TRBD1. This CDR3 spans 18 amino acids. Trimming cost V 5 bases and J 2 bases; bases outside gene matches: 11. Germline CDR1 reads KGHSH; CDR2 reads LQKENI. For the CDR3, the DNA is TGTGCCAGCTCATCTTTCTCGGGACAGGCACCTGGGGCCAACGTCCTGACTTTC. Protein product: CASSSFSGQAPGANVLTF.

Only one count was recorded for this clone. The chain employs TRBV5-4 and TRBJ2-3; no definite D call. Germline V CDR1 and CDR2: SGHNT, YYREEE (reference sequence). The CDR3 covers 15 residues. V dropped 3 bases and J dropped 0 bases, with 11 bases sitting between them. The chain's CDR3 is CASSWGSSSTDTQYF. CDR3 nucleotide sequence: TGTGCCAGCAGCTGGGGAAGTTCTAGCACAGATACGCAGTATTTT. The whole variable domain, filled in from reference TRBV5-4 and TRBJ2-3, reads ETGVTQSPTHLIKTRGQQVTLRCSSQSGHNTVSWYQQALGQGPQFIFQYYREEENGRGNFPPRFSGLQFPNYSSELNVNALELDDSALYLCASSWGSSSTDTQYFGPGTRLTVL.

The chain uses TRBV7-9 and TRBJ1-4; a weak D match, TRBD1 (6 bases). CDR1 and CDR2 from the germline V gene are SEHNR and FQNEAQ (reference sequence). This CDR3 region has 16 residues. Trimming stripped 4 bases from V and 0 bases from J, with 12 bases between. Here the CDR3 reads CASSYGDTATNEKLFF. The CDR3 region has the DNA TGTGCCAGCAGCTACGGGGACACCGCAACTAATGAAAAACTGTTTTTT.

The J gene is TRBJ2-7, the V gene TRBV7-3; perhaps D is TRBD1 or TRBD2 (5 bases each). V dropped 3 bases and J dropped 5 bases, with 11 bases sitting between them. The CDR3 spans 13 residues. CDR1 is SGHTA, CDR2 FQGTGA, per germline. CDR3 DNA sequence: TGTGCCAGCAGCTTTCGGTTGGGGGACGAGCAGTACTTC. Translated, it gives CASSFRLGDEQYF.

The rearrangement joins TRBV5-1 to TRBJ2-7, with D perhaps matching TRBD1 (6 bases). Trimming cost V 2 bases and J 0 bases, with 12 bases left between them. This CDR3 is 15 amino acids long. From germline, CDR1 is SGHRS and CDR2 YFSETQ. CDR3 in DNA: TGCGCCAGCAGCTTAGGGACACTAAGCTCCTACGAGCAGTACTTC. It is translated as CASSLGTLSSYEQYF.

The chain combines TRBV10-3 with TRBJ1-6; D is uncertain. Trimming cost V 10 bases and J 0 bases, with 16 bases left between them. Germline loops: CDR1 ENHRY, CDR2 SYGVKD. This CDR3 region has 16 residues. The CDR3 protein is CATSTEVISYNSPLHF. As DNA, the CDR3 is TGTGCCACCTCCACAGAAGTCATCTCCTATAATTCACCCCTCCACTTT.

The rearrangement joins TRBV21-1 to TRBJ1-1; the table names TRBD1, a call not compared with the DNA. TRBV21-1 is annotated as a pseudogene. This CDR3 is built from 13 residues. CDR3 residues: CASSRNRVGEAFF. The CDR3 region has the DNA TGTGCCAGCAGCAGAAACAGGGTAGGGGAAGCTTTCTTT.

This chain links TRBV5-4 with TRBJ1-5; no reliable D call. The V and J ends lost 2 bases and 3 bases respectively, with 9 bases between them. There are 14 residues in the CDR3. The V gene's germline CDR1 is SGHNT and CDR2 YYREEE (reference sequence). CDR3 sequence (DNA): TGTGCCAGCAGCTTTTTTGGCATCAATCAGCCCCAGCATTTT. Amino acid sequence: CASSFFGINQPQHF.

The V gene is TRBV7-2, the J gene TRBJ1-6, with D hard to call. This CDR3 is built from 17 residues. Looked up from germline, CDR1 is SGHTA and CDR2 is FQGNSA. Trimming shortened V by 4 bases and J by 8 bases, and 21 bases separated the two germline ends. The CDR3: CASSSSPPALGDSPLHF. The CDR3 nucleotides read TGTGCCAGCAGCTCTTCCCCCCCGGCTCTCGGGGATTCACCCCTCCACTTT.

As DNA, the CDR3 is TGTGCCAGCAGCGTAGCTAGCTCCTACAATGAGCAGTTCTTC. Amino acids: CASSVASSYNEQFF. The J gene is TRBJ2-1, the V gene TRBV9; D is undetermined. The germline V and J ends were trimmed by 0 bases and 0 bases, with 4 bases remaining between them. CDR3 length equals 14 residues. CDR1 SGDLS and CDR2 YYNGEE come from the germline V gene.

The chain employs TRBV6-5 and TRBJ1-2; 7 nucleotides agree with TRBD1. This CDR3 has 15 residues. In germline, CDR1 is MNHEY, CDR2 SVGAGI. The junction had 16 bases not matched to a gene; V was cut back by 8 bases and J by 7 bases. Here the CDR3 reads CASRGIPGGTLGYTF. The CDR3 DNA reads as TGTGCCAGCCGGGGAATTCCAGGGGGAACGCTTGGCTACACCTTC.

The gene calls are TRBV15 and TRBJ1-6; 12 bases align to TRBD1. Germline CDR1 is LNHNV and CDR2 is YYDKDF (reference sequence). The CDR3 is made up of 16 amino acids. The V segment lost 5 bases and the J segment 10 bases; nucleotides outside the gene matches: 9. DNA of the CDR3: TGTGCCACCAGCGGCAGGGACAGGGGGCTTAAATCACCCCTCCACTTT. Its translation: CATSGRDRGLKSPLHF.

The chain employs TRBV2 and TRBJ1-1; D unclear. This CDR3 is built from 13 residues. Germline CDR1 is SNHLY and CDR2 is FYNNEI. Trimming stripped 5 bases from V and 6 bases from J, with 13 bases between. This chain's CDR3 is CASSRVVSAEAFF. The CDR3 bases are TGTGCCAGCAGTAGGGTTGTCAGCGCTGAAGCTTTCTTT.

This clone was counted only a few times. The chain couples TRBV3-1 (or the pseudogene TRBV3-2) to TRBJ1-4; 8 positions match TRBD1. This CDR3 comprises 15 residues. Trimming removed 4 bases from V and 2 bases from J; junction bases left unmatched: 3. Germline V gene sequence: CDR1 LGHDT, CDR2 YNNKEL (reference sequence). CDR3 sequence: CASSLRTGTNEKLFF. The CDR3 DNA follows: TGTGCCAGCAGCCTTAGGACAGGGACTAATGAAAAACTGTTTTTT.

The chain is built from TRBV30 and TRBJ1-1; D is perhaps TRBD1 (6 bases). The germline gives CDR1 GTSNPN, CDR2 SVGIG (reference sequence). Trimming took 5 bases from V and 3 from J, leaving 13 bases between them. The CDR3 loop spans 13 amino acids. The CDR3 reads CAWSRQDYTEAFF. The CDR3 nucleotides read TGTGCCTGGTCCCGACAGGACTACACTGAAGCTTTCTTT.

This chain joins TRBV27 and TRBJ1-6; 7 bases are a match to TRBD1. The CDR3 is made up of 15 amino acids. V was pared by 1 base and J by 7 bases, with 4 bases of the junction left unmatched. Germline values: CDR1 MNHEY, CDR2 SMNVEV (reference sequence). This CDR3 is CASSLWDSLNSPLHF. The CDR3 bases are TGTGCCAGCAGTTTATGGGACAGCCTCAATTCACCCCTCCACTTT.

This rearrangement joins TRBV5-6 to TRBJ2-7; 16 bases are a match to TRBD2. The CDR3 sequence is 17 residues long. The germline V gene encodes CDR1 SGHDT and CDR2 YYEEEE. V lost 3 bases to trimming and J lost 5 bases; unmatched junction nucleotides: 8. In nucleotides, the CDR3 is TGTGCCAGCAGCTCGTCGGGACTAGCGGGAGGGTTGGACGAGCAGTACTTC. Its translation: CASSSSGLAGGLDEQYF.

The gene calls are TRBV5-1 and TRBJ2-3, with no clear D. There are 12 residues in the CDR3. Trimming pared 1 base from V and 4 bases from J, leaving 4 bases between. CDR1 is SGHRS, CDR2 YFSETQ, per germline. This chain's CDR3 is CASSLRADTQYF. The CDR3 DNA sequence: TGCGCCAGCAGCTTGAGGGCAGATACGCAGTATTTT.

The chain is built from TRBV29-1 and TRBJ1-4; maybe TRBD1 (6 bases). V gave up 6 bases and J gave up 4 bases, with 12 bases separating them. The germline V gene has CDR1 SQVTM and CDR2 ANQGSEA. This CDR3 contains 13 residues. CDR3 DNA sequence: TGCAGCGTCGAACAAGGGGGTAATGAAAAACTGTTTTTT. This codes for CSVEQGGNEKLFF.

The V and J genes are TRBV15 and TRBJ2-3; D perhaps matches TRBD2 (6 bases). Per the germline V gene, CDR1 is LNHNV and CDR2 is YYDKDF (reference sequence). Between the trimmed V and J ends, which lost 1 base and 0 bases, there was a span of 8 bases. This CDR3 spans 15 amino acids. CDR3 residues: CATSRGGTSTDTQYF. The CDR3 DNA sequence: TGTGCCACCAGCAGAGGCGGGACTAGCACAGATACGCAGTATTTT.

The chain joins TRBV5-8 to TRBJ2-1, with 10 bases matching TRBD2. The CDR3 is 15 amino acids. Germline V gene lookup returns CDR1 SGHTS and CDR2 YDEGEE. The J segment lost 4 bases and the V segment lost 2 bases, leaving 3 bases of the junction unmatched. The CDR3 sequence is CASSFGTSDYNEQFF. CDR3 nucleotides: TGTGCCAGCAGCTTCGGGACTAGCGATTACAATGAGCAGTTCTTC.